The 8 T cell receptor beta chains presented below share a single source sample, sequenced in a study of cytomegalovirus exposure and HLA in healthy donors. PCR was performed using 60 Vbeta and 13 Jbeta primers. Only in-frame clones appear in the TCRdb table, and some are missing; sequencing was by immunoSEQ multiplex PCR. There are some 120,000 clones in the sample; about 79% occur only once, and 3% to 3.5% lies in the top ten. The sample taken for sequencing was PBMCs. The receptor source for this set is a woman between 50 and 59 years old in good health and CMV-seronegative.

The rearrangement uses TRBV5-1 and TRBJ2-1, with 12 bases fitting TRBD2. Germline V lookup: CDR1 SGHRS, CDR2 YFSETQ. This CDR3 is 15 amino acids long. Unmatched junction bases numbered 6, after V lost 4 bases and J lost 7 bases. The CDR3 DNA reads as TGCGCCAGCAGCCAAAGGACTAGCGGGAAGAATGAGCAGTTCTTC. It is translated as CASSQRTSGKNEQFF.

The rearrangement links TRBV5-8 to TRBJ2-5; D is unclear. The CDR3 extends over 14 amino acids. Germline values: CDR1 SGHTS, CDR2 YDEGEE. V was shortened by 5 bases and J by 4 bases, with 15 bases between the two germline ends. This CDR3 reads CASRLSGSTETQYF. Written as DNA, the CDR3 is TGTGCCAGCAGACTTTCAGGCAGTACAGAGACCCAGTACTTC.

The CDR3 nucleotides read TGCGCCAGCAATAACTCCATACCCATGAACACTGAAGCTTTCTTT. It translates to CASNNSIPMNTEAFF. V usage is TRBV23-1 and J usage is TRBJ1-1; no clear D. TRBV23-1 is known as an ORF, though its function is uncertain. The CDR3 runs 15 residues. V was cut by 7 bases and J by 0 bases, with 15 bases left in between.

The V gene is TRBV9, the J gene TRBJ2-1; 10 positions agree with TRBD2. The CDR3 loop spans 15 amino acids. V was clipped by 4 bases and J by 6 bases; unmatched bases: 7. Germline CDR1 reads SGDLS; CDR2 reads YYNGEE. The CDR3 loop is CASSPGVAGGNEQFF. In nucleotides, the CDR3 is TGTGCCAGCAGCCCCGGGGTAGCGGGAGGCAATGAGCAGTTCTTC.

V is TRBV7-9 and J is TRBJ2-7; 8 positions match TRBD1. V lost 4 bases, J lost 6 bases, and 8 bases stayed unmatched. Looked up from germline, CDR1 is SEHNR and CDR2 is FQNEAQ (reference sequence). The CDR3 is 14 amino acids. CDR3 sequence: CASSSTTGDPEQYF. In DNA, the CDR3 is TGTGCCAGCAGCTCGACGACAGGGGATCCCGAGCAGTACTTC. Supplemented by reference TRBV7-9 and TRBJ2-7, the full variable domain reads DTGVSQNPRHKITKRGQNVTFRCDPISEHNRLYWYRQTLGQGPEFLTYFQNEAQLEKSRLLSDRFSAERPKGSFSTLEIQRTEQGDSAMYLCASSSTTGDPEQYFGPGTRLTVT.

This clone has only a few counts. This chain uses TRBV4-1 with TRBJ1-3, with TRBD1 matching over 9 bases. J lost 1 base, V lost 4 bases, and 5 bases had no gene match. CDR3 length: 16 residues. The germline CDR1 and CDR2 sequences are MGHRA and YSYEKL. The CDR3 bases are TGCGCCAGCAGCCTAGAGGGGACAGGGTCTGGAAACACCATATATTTT. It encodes CASSLEGTGSGNTIYF.

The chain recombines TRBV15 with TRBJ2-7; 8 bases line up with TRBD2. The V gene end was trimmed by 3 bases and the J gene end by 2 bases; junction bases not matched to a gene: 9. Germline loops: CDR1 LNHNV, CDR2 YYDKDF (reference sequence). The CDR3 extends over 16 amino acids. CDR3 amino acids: CATSSGSAGGPYEQYF. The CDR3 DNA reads TGTGCCACCAGCAGTGGGTCGGCGGGAGGCCCCTACGAGCAGTACTTC.

The CDR3 region has the DNA TGTGCCAGCAGCGTAGCCCGTTTCTCTGGGGCCAACGTCCTGACTTTC. This encodes CASSVARFSGANVLTF. V is TRBV9 and J is TRBJ2-6; D remains ambiguous. The germline V gene encodes CDR1 SGDLS and CDR2 YYNGEE. The CDR3 is 16 residues long. V was shortened by 0 bases and J by 0 bases, with 7 bases between the two germline ends.